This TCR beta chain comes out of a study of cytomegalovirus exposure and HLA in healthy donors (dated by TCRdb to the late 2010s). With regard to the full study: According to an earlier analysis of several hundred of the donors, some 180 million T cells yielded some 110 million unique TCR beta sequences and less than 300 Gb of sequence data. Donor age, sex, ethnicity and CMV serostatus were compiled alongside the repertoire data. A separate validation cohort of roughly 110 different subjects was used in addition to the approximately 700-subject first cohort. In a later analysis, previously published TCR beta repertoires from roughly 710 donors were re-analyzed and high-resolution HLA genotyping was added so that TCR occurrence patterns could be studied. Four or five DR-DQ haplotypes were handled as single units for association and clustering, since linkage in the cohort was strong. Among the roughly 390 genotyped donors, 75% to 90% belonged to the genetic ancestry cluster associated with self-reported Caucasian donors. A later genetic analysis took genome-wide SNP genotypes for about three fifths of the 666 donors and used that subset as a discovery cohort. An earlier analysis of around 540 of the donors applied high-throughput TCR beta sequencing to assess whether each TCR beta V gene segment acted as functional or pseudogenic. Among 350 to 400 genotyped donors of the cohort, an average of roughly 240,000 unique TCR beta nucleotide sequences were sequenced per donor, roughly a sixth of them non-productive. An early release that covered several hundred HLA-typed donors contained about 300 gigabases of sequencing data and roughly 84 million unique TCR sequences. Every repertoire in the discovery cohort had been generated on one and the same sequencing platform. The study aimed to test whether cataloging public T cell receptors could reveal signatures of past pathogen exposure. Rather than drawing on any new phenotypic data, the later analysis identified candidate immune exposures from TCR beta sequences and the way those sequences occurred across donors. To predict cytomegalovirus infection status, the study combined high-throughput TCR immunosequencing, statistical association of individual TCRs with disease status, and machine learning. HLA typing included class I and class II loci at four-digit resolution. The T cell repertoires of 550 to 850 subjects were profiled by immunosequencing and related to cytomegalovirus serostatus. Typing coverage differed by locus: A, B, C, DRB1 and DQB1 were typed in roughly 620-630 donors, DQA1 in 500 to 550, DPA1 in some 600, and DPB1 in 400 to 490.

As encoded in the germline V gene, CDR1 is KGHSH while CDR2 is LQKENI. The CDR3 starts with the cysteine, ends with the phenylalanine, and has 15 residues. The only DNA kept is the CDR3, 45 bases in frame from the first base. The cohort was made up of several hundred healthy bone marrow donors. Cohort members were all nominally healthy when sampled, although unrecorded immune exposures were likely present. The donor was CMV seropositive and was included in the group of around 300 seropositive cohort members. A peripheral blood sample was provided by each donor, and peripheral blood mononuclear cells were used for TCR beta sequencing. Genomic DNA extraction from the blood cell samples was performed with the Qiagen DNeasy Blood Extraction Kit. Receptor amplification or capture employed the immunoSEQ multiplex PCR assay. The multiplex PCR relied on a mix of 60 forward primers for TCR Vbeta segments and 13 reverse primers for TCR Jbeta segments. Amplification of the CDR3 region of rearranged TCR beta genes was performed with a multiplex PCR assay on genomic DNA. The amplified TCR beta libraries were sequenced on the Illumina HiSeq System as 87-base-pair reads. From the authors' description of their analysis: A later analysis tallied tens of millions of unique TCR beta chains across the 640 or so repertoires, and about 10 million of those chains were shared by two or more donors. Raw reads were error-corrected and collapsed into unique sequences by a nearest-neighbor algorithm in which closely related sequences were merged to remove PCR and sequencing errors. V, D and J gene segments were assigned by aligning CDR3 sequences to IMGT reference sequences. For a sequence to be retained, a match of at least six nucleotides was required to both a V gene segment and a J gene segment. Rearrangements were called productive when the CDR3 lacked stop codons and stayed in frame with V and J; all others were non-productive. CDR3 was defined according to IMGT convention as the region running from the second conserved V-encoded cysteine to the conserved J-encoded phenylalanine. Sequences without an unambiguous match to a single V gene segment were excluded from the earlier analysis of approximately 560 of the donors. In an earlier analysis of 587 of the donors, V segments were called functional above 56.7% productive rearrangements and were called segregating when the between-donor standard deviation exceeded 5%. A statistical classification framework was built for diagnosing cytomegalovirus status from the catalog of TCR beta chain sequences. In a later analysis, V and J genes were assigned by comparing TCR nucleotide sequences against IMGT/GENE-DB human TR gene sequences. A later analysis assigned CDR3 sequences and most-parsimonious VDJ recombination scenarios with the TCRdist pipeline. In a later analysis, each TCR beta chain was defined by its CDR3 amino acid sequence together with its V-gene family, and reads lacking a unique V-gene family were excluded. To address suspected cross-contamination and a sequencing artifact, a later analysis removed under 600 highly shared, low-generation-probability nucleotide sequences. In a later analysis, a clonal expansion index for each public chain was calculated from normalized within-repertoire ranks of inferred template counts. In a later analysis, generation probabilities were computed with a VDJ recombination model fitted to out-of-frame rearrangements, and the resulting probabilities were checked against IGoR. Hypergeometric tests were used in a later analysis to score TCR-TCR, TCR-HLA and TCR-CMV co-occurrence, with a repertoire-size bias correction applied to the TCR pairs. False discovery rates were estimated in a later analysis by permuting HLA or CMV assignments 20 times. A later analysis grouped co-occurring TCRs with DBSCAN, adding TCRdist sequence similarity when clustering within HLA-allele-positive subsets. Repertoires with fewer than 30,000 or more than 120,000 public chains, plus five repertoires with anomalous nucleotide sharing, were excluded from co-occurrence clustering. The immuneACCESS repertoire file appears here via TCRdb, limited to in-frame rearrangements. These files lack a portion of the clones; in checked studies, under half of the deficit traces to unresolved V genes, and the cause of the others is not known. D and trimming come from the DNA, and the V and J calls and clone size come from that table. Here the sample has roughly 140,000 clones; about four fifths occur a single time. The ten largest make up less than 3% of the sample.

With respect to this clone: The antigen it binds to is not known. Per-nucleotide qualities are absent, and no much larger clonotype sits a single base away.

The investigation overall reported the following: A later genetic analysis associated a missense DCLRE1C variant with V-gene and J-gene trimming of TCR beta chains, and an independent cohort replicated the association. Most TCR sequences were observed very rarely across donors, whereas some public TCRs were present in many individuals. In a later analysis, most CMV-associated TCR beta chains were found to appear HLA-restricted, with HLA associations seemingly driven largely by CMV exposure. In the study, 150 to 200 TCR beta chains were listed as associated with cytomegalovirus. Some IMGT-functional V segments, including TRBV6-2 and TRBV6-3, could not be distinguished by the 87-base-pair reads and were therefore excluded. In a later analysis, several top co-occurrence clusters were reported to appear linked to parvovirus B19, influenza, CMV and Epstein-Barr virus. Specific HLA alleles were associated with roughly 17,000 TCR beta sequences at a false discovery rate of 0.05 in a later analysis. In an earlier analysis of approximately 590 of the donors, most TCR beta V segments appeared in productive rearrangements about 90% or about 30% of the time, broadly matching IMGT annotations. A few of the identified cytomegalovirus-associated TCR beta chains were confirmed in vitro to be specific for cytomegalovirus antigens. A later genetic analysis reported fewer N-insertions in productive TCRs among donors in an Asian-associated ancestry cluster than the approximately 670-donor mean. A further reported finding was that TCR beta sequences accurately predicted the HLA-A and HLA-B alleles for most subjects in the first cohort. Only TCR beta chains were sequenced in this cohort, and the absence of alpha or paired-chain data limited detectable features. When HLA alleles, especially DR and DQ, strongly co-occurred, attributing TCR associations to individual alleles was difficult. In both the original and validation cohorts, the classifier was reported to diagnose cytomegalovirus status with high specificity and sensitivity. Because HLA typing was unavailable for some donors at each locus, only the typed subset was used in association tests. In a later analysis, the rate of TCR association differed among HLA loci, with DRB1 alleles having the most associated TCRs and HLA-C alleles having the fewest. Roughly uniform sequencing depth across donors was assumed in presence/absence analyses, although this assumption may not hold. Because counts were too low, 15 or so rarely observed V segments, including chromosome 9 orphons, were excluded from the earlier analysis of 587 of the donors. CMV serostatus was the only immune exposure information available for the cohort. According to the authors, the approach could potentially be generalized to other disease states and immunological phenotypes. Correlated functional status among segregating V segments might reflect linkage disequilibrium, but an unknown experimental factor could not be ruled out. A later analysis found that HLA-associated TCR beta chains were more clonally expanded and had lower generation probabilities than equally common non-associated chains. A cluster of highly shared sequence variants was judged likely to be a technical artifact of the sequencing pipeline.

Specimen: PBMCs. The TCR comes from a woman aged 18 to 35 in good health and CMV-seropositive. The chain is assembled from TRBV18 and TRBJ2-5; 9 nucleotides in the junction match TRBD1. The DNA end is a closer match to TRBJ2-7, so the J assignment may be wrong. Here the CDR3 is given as CASSPPGQGSNEQYF. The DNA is TGTGCCAGCTCACCGCCAGGACAGGGGAGCAACGAGCAGTACTTC.